These 30 T cell receptor beta chains were sequenced from one sample in a study of OX40 agonist ivuxolimab in advanced cancers. The method was immunoSEQ multiplex PCR; TCRdb's version includes in-frame clones alone and lacks a portion of them. The repertoire holds fewer than 85,000 clones, with 80% to 90% as singletons. Sequencing was performed on CD4+ or CD8+ T cells sorted from blood, taken in a trial of the OX40 agonist ivuxolimab. These receptors were taken from an adult with an advanced solid tumor such as melanoma, head and neck, liver or kidney cancer.

The chain carries TRBV2 and TRBJ1-6, with D possibly TRBD1 on 5 matching bases. The V end was cut by 0 bases, the J end by 9 bases, with 21 bases between. Germline CDR1 reads SNHLY; CDR2 reads FYNNEI. The CDR3 totals 18 residues. The DNA of the CDR3 is TGTGCCAGCAGTGAAGCGCGGTCGGGGGGTTTGTCGCGTTCACCCCTCCACTTT. It codes for CASSEARSGGLSRSPLHF.

This chain uses TRBV5-6 with TRBJ1-6; TRBD1 agrees at 10 bases. With V trimmed by 4 bases and J by 6 bases, 7 bases remained unmatched. Per germline, CDR1 SGHDT and CDR2 YYEEEE. The CDR3 extends over 16 amino acids. The CDR3 here is CASSRDRGLPNSPLHF. As DNA, the CDR3 is TGTGCCAGCAGCAGAGACAGGGGGCTACCTAATTCACCCCTCCACTTT.

The chain carries TRBV13 and TRBJ1-2; D unclear. V was shortened by 2 bases and J by 8 bases, with 9 bases between the two germline ends. CDR1 PRHDT and CDR2 FYEKMQ come from the germline V gene (reference sequence). The CDR3 totals 12 residues. CDR3 amino acids: CASSLSLRGYTF. DNA of the CDR3: TGTGCCAGCAGCTTAAGTCTGAGGGGCTACACCTTC. The full variable domain, in which reference TRBV13 and TRBJ1-2 provide the parts outside the CDR3, is AAGVIQSPRHLIKEKRETATLKCYPIPRHDTVYWYQQGPGQDPQFLISFYEKMQSDKGSIPDRFSAQQFSDYHSELNMSSLELGDSALYFCASSLSLRGYTFGSGTRLTVV.

The chain uses TRBV30 and TRBJ1-5; 7 positions match TRBD1. V lost 5 bases, J lost 0 bases, and 13 bases stayed unmatched. From germline, CDR1 is GTSNPN and CDR2 SVGIG (reference sequence). The CDR3 spans 17 residues. CDR3 region: CAWPPPGQNSSNQPQHF. DNA of the CDR3: TGTGCCTGGCCCCCGCCGGGACAGAATAGTAGCAATCAGCCCCAGCATTTT.

This chain links TRBV27 with TRBJ1-2; weak D call: TRBD1 (5 bases). The V end lost 6 bases, the J end lost 4 bases, and 12 bases lay between the germline ends. The length of the CDR3 is 13 residues. In germline, CDR1 is MNHEY, CDR2 SMNVEV (reference sequence). The CDR3 loop is CASRSGGAYGYTF. The CDR3 DNA follows: TGTGCCAGCAGATCCGGGGGAGCCTATGGCTACACCTTC.

This chain links TRBV10-3 with TRBJ1-2; 7 bases line up with TRBD1. V trimming: 6 bases; J trimming: 6 bases; junction bases outside the gene matches: 7. The CDR3 consists of 13 residues. Germline CDR1 and CDR2: ENHRY and SYGVKD. The CDR3 here is CAIRAGGENGYTF. The CDR3 nucleotides read TGTGCCATCAGGGCAGGGGGGGAAAATGGCTACACCTTC.

The chain has TRBV7-9 and TRBJ2-6, with no clear D. With 3 bases removed from V and 0 bases from J, the gap between germline ends came to 3 bases. CDR3 length: 14 residues. CDR1 SEHNR and CDR2 FQNEAQ come from the germline V gene (reference sequence). This chain's CDR3 is CASSFLSGANVLTF. DNA for the CDR3: TGTGCCAGCAGCTTCCTCTCTGGGGCCAACGTCCTGACTTTC. The whole variable domain, filled in from reference TRBV7-9 and TRBJ2-6, reads DTGVSQNPRHKITKRGQNVTFRCDPISEHNRLYWYRQTLGQGPEFLTYFQNEAQLEKSRLLSDRFSAERPKGSFSTLEIQRTEQGDSAMYLCASSFLSGANVLTFGAGSRLTVL.

The genes are TRBV6-1 and TRBJ2-7, with D hard to call. Trimming removed 5 bases from V and 0 bases from J, with 8 bases in between. The CDR3 spans 13 residues. Germline-derived CDR1 and CDR2 are MNHNS and SASEGT. The CDR3 sequence: CASSFTDSYEQYF. The CDR3 coding sequence is TGTGCCAGCAGTTTCACAGACTCCTACGAGCAGTACTTC.

The chain joins TRBV19 to TRBJ1-6, with 9 positions matching TRBD1. The CDR3 has 14 residues. The V segment lost 6 bases and the J segment 8 bases; nucleotides outside the gene matches: 5. Germline lookup yields CDR1 LNHDA and CDR2 SQIVND (reference sequence). The CDR3 DNA is TGTGCCAGTAGAGCGACAGGGGGATATTCACCCCTCCACTTT. It encodes CASRATGGYSPLHF.

This sequence joins TRBV28 and TRBJ2-2; D remains ambiguous. The CDR3 spans 15 residues. Trimming pared 4 bases from V and 1 base from J, leaving 10 bases between. Per the germline V gene, CDR1 is MDHEN and CDR2 is SYDVKM. The CDR3 spells CASSSPHRNTGELFF. CDR3 DNA sequence: TGTGCCAGCAGTTCCCCCCACCGGAACACCGGGGAGCTGTTTTTT.

V usage is TRBV5-1 and J usage is TRBJ2-5, with TRBD1 matching over 8 bases. Trimming removed 4 bases from V and 4 bases from J; junction bases left unmatched: 6. Germline values: CDR1 SGHRS, CDR2 YFSETQ. The length of the CDR3 is 14 residues. Here the CDR3 DNA reads TGCGCCAGCAGCAAAGGACAGGGTTCAGAGACCCAGTACTTC. It is translated as CASSKGQGSETQYF. Together with reference TRBV5-1 and TRBJ2-5, the CDR3 gives the full variable domain: KAGVTQTPRYLIKTRGQQVTLSCSPISGHRSVSWYQQTPGQGLQFLFEYFSETQRNKGNFPGRFSGRQFSNSRSEMNVSTLELGDSALYLCASSKGQGSETQYFGPGTRLLVL.

The table lists this clone with many counts. This same CDR3 is encoded by further DNA sequences in the sample. This sequence joins TRBV7-2 and TRBJ2-1; a possible D gene is TRBD2 (6 bases). In germline, CDR1 is SGHTA, CDR2 FQGNSA. Trimming took off 1 base at V and 3 bases at J, with 10 bases between the two ends. This CDR3 spans 15 amino acids. The CDR3: CASSLVGTGYNEQFF. The DNA for the CDR3 is TGTGCCAGCAGCTTAGTAGGGACTGGCTACAATGAGCAGTTCTTC.

Comments on this clone: The germline gene is not matched at one end of the junction; a read error may be the cause. This chain connects TRBV19 to TRBJ1-4; no clear D gene. The CDR3 consists of 12 residues. Germline CDR1 LNHDA, CDR2 SQIVND (reference sequence). The CDR3 DNA reads as TGTGCCAGTAGTATTGGGCGGGAAAGACTGTTTTTT. This gives the protein CASSIGRERLFF.

This sequence joins TRBV5-1 and TRBJ2-3; perhaps TRBD1 as D (6 bases). The CDR3 is 16 amino acids. V lost 8 bases, J lost 0 bases, and 19 bases lay in between. The germline gives CDR1 SGHRS, CDR2 YFSETQ. This CDR3 reads CASMRGGEASTDTQYF. The CDR3 coding sequence is TGCGCCAGTATGCGAGGGGGAGAAGCTAGCACAGATACGCAGTATTTT.

CDR3 loop: CASSPLAGGATGTQYF. CDR3 DNA sequence: TGTGCCAGCAGCCCACTAGCGGGGGGGGCGACGGGGACCCAGTACTTC. The gene calls are TRBV11-2 and TRBJ2-5, with 13 bases aligning to TRBD2. CDR1 and CDR2 from the germline V gene are SGHAT and FQNNGV. The CDR3 is 16 amino acids. Trimming cost V 5 bases and J 7 bases; bases outside gene matches: 10.

The gene calls are TRBV5-4 and TRBJ2-5; 9 bases map to TRBD2. The CDR3 consists of 17 residues. The germline V gene has CDR1 SGHNT and CDR2 YYREEE (reference sequence). V trimming: 0 bases; J trimming: 5 bases; junction bases outside the gene matches: 11. CDR3 loop: CASSLAQRGAITETQYF. Written as DNA, the CDR3 is TGTGCCAGCAGCTTGGCCCAGCGGGGGGCCATCACGGAGACCCAGTACTTC.

The chain links TRBV19 to TRBJ1-2; D may be TRBD1 (5 bases). Germline V gene sequence: CDR1 LNHDA, CDR2 SQIVND (reference sequence). With 1 base removed from V and 8 bases from J, the gap between germline ends came to 11 bases. This CDR3 has 13 amino acids. The DNA for the CDR3 is TGTGCCAGTAGTATAGGCGGACATGGAGGCTACACCTTC. As protein: CASSIGGHGGYTF.

This chain links TRBV27 with TRBJ2-3, with D perhaps TRBD2 (7 bases). Germline lookup yields CDR1 MNHEY and CDR2 SMNVEV (reference sequence). Deletions cut 2 bases from V and 1 base from J, with 13 bases between. CDR3 length equals 16 residues. The CDR3 sequence: CASSLRGGGGTDTQYF. The CDR3 nucleotides read TGTGCCAGCAGTTTAAGGGGGGGTGGGGGCACAGATACGCAGTATTTT.

CDR3 sequence (DNA): TGTGCCAGCTCACCTGAGGGGGATACGCAGTATTTT. Translation gives CASSPEGDTQYF. This chain joins TRBV18 and TRBJ2-3; possibly TRBD1 or TRBD2 for D (5 bases each). This CDR3 is 12 amino acids long. Germline V gene lookup returns CDR1 KGHSH and CDR2 LQKENI. The V and J ends lost 3 bases and 6 bases respectively, with 7 bases between them.

This sequence joins TRBV6-1 and TRBJ2-7, with no clear D. Germline V CDR1 and CDR2: MNHNS, SASEGT. CDR3 length equals 14 residues. Trimming took off 7 bases at V and 4 bases at J, with 17 bases between the two ends. CDR3 loop: CASNAGPTRYEQYF. CDR3 nucleotides: TGTGCCAGCAACGCCGGGCCGACCAGATACGAGCAGTACTTC.

The chain has TRBV5-1 and TRBJ2-1, with no clear D. Deletions cut 0 bases from V and 0 bases from J, with 4 bases between. CDR1 is SGHRS and CDR2 is YFSETQ in the germline V gene. The CDR3 covers 14 residues. The CDR3 region is CASSLDSSYNEQFF. The CDR3 DNA follows: TGCGCCAGCAGCTTGGACAGCTCCTACAATGAGCAGTTCTTC. The variable domain in full, with the rest retrieved from reference TRBV5-1 and TRBJ2-1, is KAGVTQTPRYLIKTRGQQVTLSCSPISGHRSVSWYQQTPGQGLQFLFEYFSETQRNKGNFPGRFSGRQFSNSRSEMNVSTLELGDSALYLCASSLDSSYNEQFFGPGTRLTVL.

The chain has TRBV5-1 and TRBJ1-2; D is ambiguous. Germline V lookup: CDR1 SGHRS, CDR2 YFSETQ. The CDR3 has 14 amino acids. The V end was cut by 0 bases, the J end by 6 bases, with 12 bases between. CDR3 DNA: TGCGCCAGCAGCTTGGTTGGGCTCGGTGATGGCTACACCTTC. Protein: CASSLVGLGDGYTF.

For the CDR3, the DNA is TGTGCCAGCAGCCCCTCCGGGGTTTACTACGAGCAGTACTTC. Protein sequence: CASSPSGVYYEQYF. The chain recombines TRBV7-8 with TRBJ2-7; TRBD2 is a possible D gene (5 bases). CDR3 length: 14 residues. Germline CDR1 is SGHVS and CDR2 is FQNEAQ. With 5 bases removed from V and 3 bases from J, the gap between germline ends came to 14 bases.

The table lists this clone with a few counts. The chain uses TRBV5-4 and TRBJ2-7; 9 bases match TRBD1. Unmatched junction bases numbered 11, after V lost 5 bases and J lost 5 bases. Germline V lookup: CDR1 SGHNT, CDR2 YYREEE (reference sequence). The CDR3 runs 15 residues. The CDR3 bases are TGTGCCAGCAGGTACTATGGACAGGGGAAGGACGAGCAGTACTTC. The encoded protein is CASRYYGQGKDEQYF.

Comments on this clone: Different DNA sequences within this sample yield the same CDR3. The chain links TRBV2 to TRBJ2-3; 10 bases fit TRBD2. This CDR3 spans 12 amino acids. Germline V gene data show CDR1 as SNHLY and CDR2 as FYNNEI. The V gene end was trimmed by 6 bases and the J gene end by 6 bases; junction bases not matched to a gene: 0. The CDR3 nucleotides read TGTGCCAGCAGACTAGCGGGGGATACGCAGTATTTT. Protein sequence: CASRLAGDTQYF. Complete variable domain (other parts from reference TRBV2 and TRBJ2-3): EPEVTQTPSHQVTQMGQEVILRCVPISNHLYFYWYRQILGQKVEFLVSFYNNEISEKSEIFDDQFSVERPDGSNFTLKIRSTKLEDSAMYFCASRLAGDTQYFGPGTRLTVL.

This clone occurred a few times. The chain is built from TRBV10-3 and TRBJ1-6; 7 bases fit TRBD1. The CDR3 sequence is 14 residues long. V gave up 5 bases and J gave up 8 bases; unmatched junction bases: 6. From germline, CDR1 is ENHRY and CDR2 SYGVKD. This chain's CDR3 is CAISRGTADSPLHF. CDR3 coding DNA: TGTGCCATCAGTCGAGGGACAGCGGATTCACCCCTCCACTTT.

This chain uses TRBV5-1 with TRBJ2-1, with 10 bases fitting TRBD1. The CDR3 runs to 15 residues. CDR1 and CDR2 from the germline V gene are SGHRS and YFSETQ. V lost 4 bases and J lost 4; bases outside the gene matches: 5. In DNA form, the CDR3 reads TGCGCCAGCAGCCCGGACAGGGGGGGGTACAATGAGCAGTTCTTC. Its translation: CASSPDRGGYNEQFF.

The chain links TRBV28 to TRBJ2-7; D is undetermined. From germline, CDR1 is MDHEN and CDR2 SYDVKM. Trimming shortened V by 8 bases and J by 2 bases, and 4 bases separated the two germline ends. This CDR3 has 10 residues. In DNA, the CDR3 is TGTGCCAGCCCTCCCTACGAGCAGTACTTC. It encodes CASPPYEQYF.

The J gene is TRBJ2-3, the V gene TRBV5-1, with D possibly matching TRBD1 (5 bases). This CDR3 is 14 amino acids long. CDR1 is SGHRS and CDR2 is YFSETQ in the germline V gene. V gave up 1 base and J gave up 4 bases, with 10 bases separating them. CDR3: CASSLQGQADTQYF. Here the CDR3 DNA reads TGCGCCAGCAGCTTGCAGGGTCAGGCAGATACGCAGTATTTT. Combining the CDR3 with reference TRBV5-1 and TRBJ2-3 gives the whole variable domain KAGVTQTPRYLIKTRGQQVTLSCSPISGHRSVSWYQQTPGQGLQFLFEYFSETQRNKGNFPGRFSGRQFSNSRSEMNVSTLELGDSALYLCASSLQGQADTQYFGPGTRLTVL.

The CDR3 bases are TGTGCCAGCAGCTGGAAGCTGGGGGCGGATCAGCCCCAGCATTTT. Amino acid sequence: CASSWKLGADQPQHF. This chain connects TRBV5-6 to TRBJ1-5; tentatively, D is TRBD1 (6 bases). V lost 3 bases and J lost 5, with 15 bases in between. Germline V gene lookup returns CDR1 SGHDT and CDR2 YYEEEE. The CDR3 totals 15 residues.